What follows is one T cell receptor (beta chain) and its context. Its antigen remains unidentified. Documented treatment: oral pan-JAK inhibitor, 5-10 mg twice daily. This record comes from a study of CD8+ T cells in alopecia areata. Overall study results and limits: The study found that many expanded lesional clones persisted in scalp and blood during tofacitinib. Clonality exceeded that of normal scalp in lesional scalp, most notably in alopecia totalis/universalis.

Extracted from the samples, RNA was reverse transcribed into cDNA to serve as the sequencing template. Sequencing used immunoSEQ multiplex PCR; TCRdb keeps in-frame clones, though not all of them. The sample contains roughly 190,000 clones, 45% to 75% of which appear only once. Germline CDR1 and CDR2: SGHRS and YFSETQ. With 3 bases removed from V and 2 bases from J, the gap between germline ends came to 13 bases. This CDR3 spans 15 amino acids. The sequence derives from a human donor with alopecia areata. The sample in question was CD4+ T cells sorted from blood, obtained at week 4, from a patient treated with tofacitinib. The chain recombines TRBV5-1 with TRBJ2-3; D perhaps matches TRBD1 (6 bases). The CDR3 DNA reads TGCGCCAGCAGCTCAAACAGGGAAATCACAGATACGCAGTATTTT. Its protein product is CASSSNREITDTQYF.